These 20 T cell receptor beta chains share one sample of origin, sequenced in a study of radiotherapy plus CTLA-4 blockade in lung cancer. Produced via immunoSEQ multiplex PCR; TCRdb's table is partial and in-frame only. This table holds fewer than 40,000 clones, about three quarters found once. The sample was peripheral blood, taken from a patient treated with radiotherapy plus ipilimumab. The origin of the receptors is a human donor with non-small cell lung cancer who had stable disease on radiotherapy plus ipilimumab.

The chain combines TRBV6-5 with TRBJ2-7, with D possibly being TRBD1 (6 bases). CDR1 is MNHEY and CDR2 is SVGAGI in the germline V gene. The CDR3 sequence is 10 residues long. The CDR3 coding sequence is TGTGCCAGCAGGGGGGCAGAGCTCAAGGTC. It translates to CASRGAELKV.

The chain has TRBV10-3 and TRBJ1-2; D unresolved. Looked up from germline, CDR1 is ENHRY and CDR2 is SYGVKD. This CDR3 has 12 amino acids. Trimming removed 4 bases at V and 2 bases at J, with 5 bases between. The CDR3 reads CAISARNYGYTF. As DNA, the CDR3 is TGTGCCATCAGTGCCAGGAACTATGGCTACACCTTC.

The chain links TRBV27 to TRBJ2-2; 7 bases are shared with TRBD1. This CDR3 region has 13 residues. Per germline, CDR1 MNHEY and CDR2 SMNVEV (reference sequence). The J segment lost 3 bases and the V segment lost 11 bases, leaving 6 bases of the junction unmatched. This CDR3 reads CAVRTGDTGELFF. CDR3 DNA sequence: TGTGCCGTCAGGACAGGTGACACCGGGGAGCTGTTTTTT.

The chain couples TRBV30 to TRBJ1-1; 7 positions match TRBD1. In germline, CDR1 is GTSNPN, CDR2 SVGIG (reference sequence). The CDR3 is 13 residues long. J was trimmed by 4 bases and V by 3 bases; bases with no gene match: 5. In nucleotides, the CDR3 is TGTGCCTGGAGCCCCAGGGGGTCCACTGAAGCTTTCTTT. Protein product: CAWSPRGSTEAFF.

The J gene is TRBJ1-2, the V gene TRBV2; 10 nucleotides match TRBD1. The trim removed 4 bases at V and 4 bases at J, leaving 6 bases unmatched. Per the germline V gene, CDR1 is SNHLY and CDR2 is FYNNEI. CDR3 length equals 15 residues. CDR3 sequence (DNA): TGTGCCAGCAGTGCTGAGACAGGGGGCGTCTATGGCTACACCTTC. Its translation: CASSAETGGVYGYTF.

CDR3 DNA sequence: TGTGCCAGCTCACCGAAGGCGACAAGCTACGAGCAGTACTTC. Amino acids: CASSPKATSYEQYF. The chain couples TRBV18 to TRBJ2-7, with D unclear. Per the germline V gene, CDR1 is KGHSH and CDR2 is LQKENI. Trimming removed 3 bases from V and 3 bases from J, with 12 bases in between. The length of the CDR3 is 14 residues.

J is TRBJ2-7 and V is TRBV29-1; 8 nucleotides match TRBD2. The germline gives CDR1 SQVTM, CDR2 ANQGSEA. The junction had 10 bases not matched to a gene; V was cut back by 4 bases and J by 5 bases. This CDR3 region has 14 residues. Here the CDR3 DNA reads TGCAGCGTTGGGAGTTGGACGGGAGGGAACGAGCAGTACTTC. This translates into CSVGSWTGGNEQYF.

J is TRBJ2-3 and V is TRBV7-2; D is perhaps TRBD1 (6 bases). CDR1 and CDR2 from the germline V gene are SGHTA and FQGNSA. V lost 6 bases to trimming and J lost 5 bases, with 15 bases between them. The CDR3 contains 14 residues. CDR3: CASSRGQSVDTQYF. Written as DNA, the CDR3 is TGTGCCAGCAGTCGGGGACAAAGCGTAGATACGCAGTATTTT.

CDR3 protein: CASSPADSSYGYTF. The CDR3 coding sequence is TGCGCCAGCAGCCCCGCCGACAGTAGCTATGGCTACACCTTC. The J gene is TRBJ1-2, the V gene TRBV5-1, with a tentative D call TRBD1 (5 bases). The CDR3 has 14 residues. Germline-derived CDR1 and CDR2 are SGHRS and YFSETQ. Trimming took 4 bases from V and 4 from J, leaving 14 bases between them.

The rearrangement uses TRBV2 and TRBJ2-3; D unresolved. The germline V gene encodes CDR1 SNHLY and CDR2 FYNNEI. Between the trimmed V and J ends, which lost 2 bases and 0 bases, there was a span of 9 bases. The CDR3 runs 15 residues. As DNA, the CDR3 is TGTGCCAGCAGTGAAACTTCTTCTAGCACAGATACGCAGTATTTT. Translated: CASSETSSSTDTQYF.

The CDR3 coding sequence is TGTGCCAGCAGTGAGGTACGGAATTCACCCCTCCACTTT. Encoded protein: CASSEVRNSPLHF. J is TRBJ1-6 and V is TRBV2; D unresolved. There are 13 residues in the CDR3. Germline V lookup: CDR1 SNHLY, CDR2 FYNNEI. The V end was cut by 3 bases, the J end by 7 bases, with 7 bases between.

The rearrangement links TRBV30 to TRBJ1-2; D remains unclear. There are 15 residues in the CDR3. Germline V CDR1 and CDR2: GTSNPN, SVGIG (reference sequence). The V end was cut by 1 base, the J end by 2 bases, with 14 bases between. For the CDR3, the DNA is TGTGCCTGGAGTGGCCGGGTGAGGCTAAACTATGGCTACACCTTC. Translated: CAWSGRVRLNYGYTF. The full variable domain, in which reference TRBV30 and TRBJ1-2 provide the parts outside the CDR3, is SQTIHQWPATLVQPVGSPLSLECTVEGTSNPNLYWYRQAAGRGLQLLFYSVGIGQISSEVPQNLSASRPQDRQFILSSKKLLLSDSGFYLCAWSGRVRLNYGYTFGSGTRLTVV.

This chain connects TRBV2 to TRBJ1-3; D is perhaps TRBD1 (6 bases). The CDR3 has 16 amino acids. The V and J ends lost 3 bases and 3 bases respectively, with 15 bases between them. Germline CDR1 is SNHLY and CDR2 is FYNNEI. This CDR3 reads CASSERGTFFGNTIYF. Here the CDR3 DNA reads TGTGCCAGCAGTGAGAGGGGGACGTTCTTTGGAAACACCATATATTTT.

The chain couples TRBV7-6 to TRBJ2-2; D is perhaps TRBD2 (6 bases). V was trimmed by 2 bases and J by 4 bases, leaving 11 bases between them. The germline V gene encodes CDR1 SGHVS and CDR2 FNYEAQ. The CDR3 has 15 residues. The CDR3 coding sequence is TGTGCCAGCAGCTTAATCCCCGGGGGCACCGGGGAGCTGTTTTTT. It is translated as CASSLIPGGTGELFF.

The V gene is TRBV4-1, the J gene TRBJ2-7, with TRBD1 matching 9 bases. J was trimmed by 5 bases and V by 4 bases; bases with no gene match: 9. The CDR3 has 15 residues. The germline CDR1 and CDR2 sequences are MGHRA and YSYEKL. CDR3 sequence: CASSLVTGGGNEQYF. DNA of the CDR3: TGCGCCAGCAGCCTAGTAACAGGGGGCGGGAACGAGCAGTACTTC.

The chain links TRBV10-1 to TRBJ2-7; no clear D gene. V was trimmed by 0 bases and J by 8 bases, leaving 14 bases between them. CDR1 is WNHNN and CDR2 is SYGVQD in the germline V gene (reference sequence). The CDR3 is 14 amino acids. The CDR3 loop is CASSESPAEEKQYF. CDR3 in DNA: TGCGCCAGCAGTGAGTCCCCCGCAGAGGAGAAGCAGTACTTC.

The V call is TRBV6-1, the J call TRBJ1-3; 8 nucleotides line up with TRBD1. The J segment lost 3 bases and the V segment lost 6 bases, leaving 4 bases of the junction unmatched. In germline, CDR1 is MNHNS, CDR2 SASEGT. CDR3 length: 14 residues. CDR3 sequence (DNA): TGTGCCAGCAGAGGGACAGGCCTTGGAAACACCATATATTTT. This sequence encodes CASRGTGLGNTIYF.

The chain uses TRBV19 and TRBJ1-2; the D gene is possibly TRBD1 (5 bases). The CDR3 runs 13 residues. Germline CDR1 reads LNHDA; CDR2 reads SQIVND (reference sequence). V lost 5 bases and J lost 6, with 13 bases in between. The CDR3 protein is CASSLGQIHGYTF. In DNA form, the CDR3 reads TGTGCCAGTAGTCTGGGGCAGATCCATGGCTACACCTTC.

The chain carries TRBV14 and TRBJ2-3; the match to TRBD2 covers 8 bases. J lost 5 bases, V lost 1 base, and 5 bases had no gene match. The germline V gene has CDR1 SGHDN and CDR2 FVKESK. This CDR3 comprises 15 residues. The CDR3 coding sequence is TGTGCCAGCAGCCAAGCTCGGGGGGGCCTAGATACGCAGTATTTT. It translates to CASSQARGGLDTQYF.

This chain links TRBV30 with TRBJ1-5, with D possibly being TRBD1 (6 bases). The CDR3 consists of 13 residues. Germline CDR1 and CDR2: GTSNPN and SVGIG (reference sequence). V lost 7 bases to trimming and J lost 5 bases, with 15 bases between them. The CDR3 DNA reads TGTGCCTCCCGACAGGACCCCTATCAGCCCCAGCATTTT. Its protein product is CASRQDPYQPQHF.